The 11 T cell receptor beta chains below all came from one sample that was sequenced in a study of T cells expressing NK-cell markers. TCRdb reprocessed the 5' RACE reads, keeping one entry per CDR3 protein, no DNA. The listing records some 300,000 distinct CDR3 sequences. Input material: blood T cells: a sorted CD56 or NKG2C T cell subset, CD4+ or CD8+ T cells, or bulk PBMC T cells (not recorded which). These receptor sequences come from a man in his late teens or twenties in good health.

The genes are TRBV30 and TRBJ2-7; the D call of TRBD1 rests on TCRdb alone, since no DNA is present to check it. In germline, CDR1 is GTSNPN, CDR2 SVGIG (reference sequence). CDR3 length: 19 amino acids. The CDR3: CAWSALFFPGQGDQYEQYF.

V gene TRBV6-5 combines with J gene TRBJ2-1; the TRBD1 assignment by TCRdb is unverifiable without DNA. This CDR3 has 15 amino acids. Germline lookup yields CDR1 MNHEY and CDR2 SVGAGI. CDR3 residues: CASSYWQGGNNEQFF.

V gene TRBV4-3 combines with J gene TRBJ2-5; TCRdb lists TRBD2, though no DNA is available to test this call. The CDR3 runs 15 residues. Germline V gene sequence: CDR1 LGHNA, CDR2 YSLEER. The CDR3 region is CASSQELRAIETQYF.

This sequence joins TRBV10-3 and TRBJ2-7; TCRdb lists TRBD1, though no DNA is available to test this call. The CDR3 contains 13 residues. Germline V gives CDR1 ENHRY, CDR2 SYGVKD. CDR3 region: CAISNRGLYEQYF.

The chain combines TRBV12-3 or TRBV12-4 with TRBJ2-1; TCRdb designates TRBD2, a call that cannot be tested without DNA. The CDR3 is made up of 15 amino acids. CDR3 residues: CASIGLAGRSDEQFF.

The rearrangement links TRBV20-1 to TRBJ2-3. There are 14 residues in the CDR3. Germline V gene lookup returns CDR1 DFQATT and CDR2 SNEGSKA (reference sequence). CDR3 region: CSATPQRSTDTQYF.

The CDR3 spells CASSWDRGLTSGGYTF. This chain joins TRBV5-6 and TRBJ1-2. Germline CDR1 SGHDT, CDR2 YYEEEE. The CDR3 has 16 amino acids.

V is TRBV20-1 and J is TRBJ2-1. The CDR3 has 14 amino acids. The V gene's germline CDR1 is DFQATT and CDR2 SNEGSKA (reference sequence). The CDR3 protein is CSARVDTFPNEQFF.

This chain links TRBV15 with TRBJ1-4. In germline, CDR1 is LNHNV, CDR2 YYDKDF (reference sequence). This CDR3 region has 16 residues. The CDR3 here is CATSRGVTATNEKLFF.

The chain joins TRBV20-1 to TRBJ2-2; TCRdb gives TRBD2 as the D gene, but with no DNA this cannot be confirmed. The CDR3 runs to 16 residues. In germline, CDR1 is DFQATT, CDR2 SNEGSKA (reference sequence). CDR3 sequence reads: CSARDRDRGLTGELFF.

This chain uses TRBV28 with TRBJ2-5; no DNA is available, so the TRBD1 call from TCRdb remains unchecked. Germline CDR1 reads MDHEN; CDR2 reads SYDVKM. The CDR3 sequence is 16 residues long. CDR3 protein: CASSYGGSTGGETQYF.